This T cell receptor (beta chain) was sequenced during a study of OX40 agonist ivuxolimab in advanced cancers. Study-wide background: People who had prior anti-PD-1, anti-PD-L1 or anti-CTLA-4 therapy could take part, and 40% had some.

The study, taken as a whole, reports: Mean expanded clone counts were higher in CD8+ than CD4+ T cells. Among patients with partial responses at 0.1-3.0 mg/kg, clonal expansion was among the lowest.

Here immunoSEQ multiplex PCR was the method, and the copy in TCRdb shows in-frame clones only, minus some. In the table there are 50,000 to 65,000 clones, around nine tenths of which are singletons. CDR1 is MNHNS, CDR2 SASEGT, per germline. The CDR3 length is 18 residues. V shed 4 bases, J shed 5 bases, and the junction held 17 bases outside the gene matches. About this clone: Its matching antigen is unknown.

The material was CD4+ or CD8+ T cells sorted from blood, obtained in a trial of the OX40 agonist ivuxolimab. V usage is TRBV6-1 and J usage is TRBJ2-5, with 9 bases identical to TRBD2. The clonotype was recovered from an adult with an advanced solid tumor such as melanoma, head and neck, liver or kidney cancer. The CDR3 DNA is TGTGCCAGCAGTGCGGAAGGTTGGCGGGAGGGCAAGAGGGAGACCCAGTACTTC. Translating it yields CASSAEGWREGKRETQYF.